This passage covers 14 T cell receptor beta chains from one sample sequenced in a study of blood T cells in healthy people across ages. A second 7 to 11 cycle PCR used barcoded and J-beta primers. TCRdb used MiXCR to reprocess the 5' RACE reads, holding one entry per CDR3 protein. The sample lists about 290,000 distinct CDR3 sequences; around 30% were seen once. Sequencing was done on a sample of blood. These TCRs come from a woman between 65 and 79 years old in good health.

The chain has TRBV15 and TRBJ1-1; a weak D match, TRBD1 (6 bases). The CDR3 runs to 15 residues. Germline V CDR1 and CDR2: LNHNV, YYDKDF (reference sequence). Trimming took off 1 base at V and 0 bases at J, with 9 bases between the two ends. Written as DNA, the CDR3 is TGTGCCACCAGCAGAGCCCCAGGGGTGAACACTGAAGCTTTCTTT. It specifies CATSRAPGVNTEAFF.

A note on this clonotype: It may be a read error: a sequence one base away is much more abundant. The gene calls are TRBV7-2 and TRBJ1-1; possible D gene TRBD1, 5 bases. The CDR3 is 15 residues long. Germline loops: CDR1 SGHTA, CDR2 FQGNSA. V was pared by 11 bases and J by 1 base, with 20 bases between. The chain's CDR3 is CACGWAQGPNTEAFF. The CDR3 DNA sequence: TGTGCCTGCGGATGGGCGCAGGGACCGAACACTGAAGCTTTCTTT.

The rearrangement uses TRBV27 and TRBJ2-5; 9 bases map to TRBD2. The J call may be in error: the DNA end matches TRBJ2-7 better. The CDR3 totals 15 residues. Germline V CDR1 and CDR2: MNHEY, SMNVEV (reference sequence). Written as DNA, the CDR3 is TGTGCCAGCAGTCCCGCGGGAGGGCTACCCTACGAGCAGTACTTC. Protein: CASSPAGGLPYEQYF.

This clonotype was counted between two and nine times. V and J are TRBV28 and TRBJ2-1; TRBD2 matches 10 bases. Germline values: CDR1 MDHEN, CDR2 SYDVKM. With 10 bases clipped from V and 6 bases from J, the junction kept 6 bases outside the gene matches. The CDR3 runs to 13 residues. Here the CDR3 reads CATRLAGANEQFF. CDR3 bases: TGTGCCACCCGACTAGCGGGTGCCAATGAGCAGTTCTTC.

This clonotype has only a few counts. The chain employs TRBV7-2 and TRBJ2-7; 10 positions agree with TRBD2. The germline V gene has CDR1 SGHTA and CDR2 FQGNSA. The CDR3 contains 14 residues. V was pared by 5 bases and J by 2 bases, with 3 bases of the junction left unmatched. CDR3 DNA sequence: TGTGCCAGCAGCCTCCTAGCGGGGGCCTACGAGCAGTACTTC. Translated: CASSLLAGAYEQYF.

V gene TRBV7-2 combines with J gene TRBJ2-3, with D maybe TRBD2 (6 bases). This CDR3 is built from 14 residues. CDR1 SGHTA and CDR2 FQGNSA come from the germline V gene. Trimming took 4 bases from V and 6 from J, leaving 14 bases between them. CDR3 sequence reads: CASSSLEGHDTQYF. In nucleotides, the CDR3 is TGTGCCAGCAGCTCTCTGGAGGGCCATGATACGCAGTATTTT.

V and J are TRBV13 and TRBJ2-1; 7 bases agree with TRBD2. In germline, CDR1 is PRHDT, CDR2 FYEKMQ (reference sequence). The CDR3 is 14 residues long. After removal of 5 bases from V and 7 bases from J, the junction contained 8 bases not matched to a gene. The CDR3 reads CASSRSGRVNEQFF. The CDR3 region has the DNA TGTGCCAGCAGCCGTAGTGGGAGGGTTAATGAGCAGTTCTTC.

J is TRBJ2-3 and V is TRBV9; TRBD2 matches 8 bases. Trimming at V came to 4 bases and at J to 2 bases, leaving 6 bases not matched to a gene. CDR1 and CDR2 from the germline V gene are SGDLS and YYNGEE. The CDR3 loop spans 15 amino acids. The CDR3 reads CASSRGGGNTDTQYF. CDR3 DNA sequence: TGTGCCAGCAGCCGGGGGGGCGGGAACACAGATACGCAGTATTTT.

This clonotype has a count of ten or more. The rearrangement links TRBV27 to TRBJ2-6; no clear D gene. V was pared by 4 bases and J by 2 bases, with 6 bases between. This CDR3 is built from 14 residues. Germline-derived CDR1 and CDR2 are MNHEY and SMNVEV (reference sequence). The CDR3 reads CASSSRPGANVLTF. The CDR3 nucleotides read TGTGCCAGCAGTTCTAGACCTGGGGCCAACGTCCTGACTTTC.

This clonotype appeared a few times. The chain links TRBV7-2 to TRBJ2-5, with D possibly being TRBD2 (6 bases). The DNA end favors TRBJ2-7, so the J call may be wrong. In germline, CDR1 is SGHTA, CDR2 FQGNSA. The CDR3 loop spans 19 amino acids. The CDR3 coding sequence is TGTGCCAGCAGCTTAGGGCCTACTAGCACCCTTTTGGAAGGCTACGAGCAGTACTTC. This encodes CASSLGPTSTLLEGYEQYF.

At least ten counts were recorded for this clonotype. This sequence joins TRBV18 and TRBJ2-5, with D possibly TRBD1 on 6 matching bases. CDR1 KGHSH and CDR2 LQKENI come from the germline V gene. This CDR3 region has 14 residues. Trimming took 3 bases from V and 1 from J, leaving 9 bases between them. Here the CDR3 DNA reads TGTGCCAGCTCACCTTCAGGGGCCCAAGAGACCCAGTACTTC. Protein product: CASSPSGAQETQYF.

V is TRBV5-1 and J is TRBJ1-3; D is uncertain. Trimming took 8 bases from V and 0 from J, leaving 9 bases between them. CDR3 length: 13 amino acids. Germline values: CDR1 SGHRS, CDR2 YFSETQ. CDR3 sequence reads: CASGPLSGNTIYF. The CDR3 nucleotides are TGCGCCAGTGGACCTCTCTCTGGAAACACCATATATTTT.

The chain links TRBV20-1 to TRBJ2-7, with D perhaps TRBD1 (7 bases). The length of the CDR3 is 14 residues. V lost 2 bases to trimming and J lost 2 bases, with 13 bases between them. CDR1 is DFQATT and CDR2 is SNEGSKA in the germline V gene (reference sequence). The CDR3, as DNA: TGCAGTGCTAGACCCACAGGGGAGGCCTACGAGCAGTACTTC. Translation gives CSARPTGEAYEQYF.

The chain employs TRBV14 and TRBJ2-2, with 9 bases fitting TRBD1. Germline V CDR1 and CDR2: SGHDN, FVKESK. V shed 3 bases, J shed 6 bases, and the junction held 2 bases outside the gene matches. This CDR3 contains 14 residues. The CDR3 DNA reads as TGTGCCAGCAGCCACGACAGGGGGTCCGGGGAGCTGTTTTTT. The encoded protein is CASSHDRGSGELFF.